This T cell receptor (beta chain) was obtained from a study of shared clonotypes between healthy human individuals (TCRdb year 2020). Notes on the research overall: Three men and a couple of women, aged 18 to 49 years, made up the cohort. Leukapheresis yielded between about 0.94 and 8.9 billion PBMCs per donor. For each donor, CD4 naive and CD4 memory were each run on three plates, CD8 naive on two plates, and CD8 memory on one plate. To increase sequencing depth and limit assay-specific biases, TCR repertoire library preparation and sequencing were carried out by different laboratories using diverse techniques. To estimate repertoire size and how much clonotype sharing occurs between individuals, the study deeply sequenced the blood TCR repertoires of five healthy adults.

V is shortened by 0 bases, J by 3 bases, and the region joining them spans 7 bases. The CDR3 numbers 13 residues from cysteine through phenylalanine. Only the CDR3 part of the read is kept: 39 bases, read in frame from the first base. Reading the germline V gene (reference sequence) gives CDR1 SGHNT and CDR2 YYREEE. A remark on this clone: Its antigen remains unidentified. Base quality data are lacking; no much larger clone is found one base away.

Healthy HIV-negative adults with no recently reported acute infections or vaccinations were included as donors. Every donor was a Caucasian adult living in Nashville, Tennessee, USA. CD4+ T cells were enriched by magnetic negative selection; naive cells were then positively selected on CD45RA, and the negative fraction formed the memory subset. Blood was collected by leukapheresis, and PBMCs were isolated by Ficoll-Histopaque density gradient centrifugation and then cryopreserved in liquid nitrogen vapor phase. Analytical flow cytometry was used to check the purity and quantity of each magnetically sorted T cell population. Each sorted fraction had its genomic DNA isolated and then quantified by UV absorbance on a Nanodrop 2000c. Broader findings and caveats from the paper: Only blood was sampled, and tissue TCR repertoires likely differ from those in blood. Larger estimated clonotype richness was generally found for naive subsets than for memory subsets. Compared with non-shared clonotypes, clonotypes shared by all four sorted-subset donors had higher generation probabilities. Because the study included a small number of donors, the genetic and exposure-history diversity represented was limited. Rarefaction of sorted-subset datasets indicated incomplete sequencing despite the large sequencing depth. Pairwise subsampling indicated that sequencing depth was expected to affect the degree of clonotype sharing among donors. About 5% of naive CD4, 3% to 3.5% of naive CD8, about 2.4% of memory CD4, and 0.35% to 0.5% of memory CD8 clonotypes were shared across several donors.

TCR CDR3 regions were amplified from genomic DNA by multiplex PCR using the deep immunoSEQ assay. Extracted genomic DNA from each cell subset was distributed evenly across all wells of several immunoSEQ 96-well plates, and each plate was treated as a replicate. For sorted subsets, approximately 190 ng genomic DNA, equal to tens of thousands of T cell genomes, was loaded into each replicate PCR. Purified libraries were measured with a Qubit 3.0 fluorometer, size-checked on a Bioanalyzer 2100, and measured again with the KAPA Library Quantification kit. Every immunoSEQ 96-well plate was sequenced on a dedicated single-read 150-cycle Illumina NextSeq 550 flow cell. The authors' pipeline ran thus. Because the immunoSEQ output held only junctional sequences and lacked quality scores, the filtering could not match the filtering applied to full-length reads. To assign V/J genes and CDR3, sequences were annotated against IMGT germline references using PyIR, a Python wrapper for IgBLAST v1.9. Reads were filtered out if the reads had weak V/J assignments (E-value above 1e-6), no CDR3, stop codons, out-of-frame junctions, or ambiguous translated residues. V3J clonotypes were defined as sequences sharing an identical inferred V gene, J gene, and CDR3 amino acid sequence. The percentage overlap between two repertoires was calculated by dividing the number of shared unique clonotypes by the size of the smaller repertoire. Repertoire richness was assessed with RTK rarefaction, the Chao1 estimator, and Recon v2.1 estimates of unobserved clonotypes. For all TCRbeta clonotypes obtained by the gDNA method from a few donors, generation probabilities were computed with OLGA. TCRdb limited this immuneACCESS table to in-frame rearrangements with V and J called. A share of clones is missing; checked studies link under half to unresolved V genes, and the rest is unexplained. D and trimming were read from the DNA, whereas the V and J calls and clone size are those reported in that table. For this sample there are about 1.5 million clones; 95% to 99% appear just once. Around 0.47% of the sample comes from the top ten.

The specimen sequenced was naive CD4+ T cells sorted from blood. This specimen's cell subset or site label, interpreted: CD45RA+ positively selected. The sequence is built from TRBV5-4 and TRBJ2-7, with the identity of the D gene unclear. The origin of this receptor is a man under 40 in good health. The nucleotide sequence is TGTGCCAGCAGCTTGGATGTCAACTACGAGCAGTACTTC. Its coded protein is CASSLDVNYEQYF. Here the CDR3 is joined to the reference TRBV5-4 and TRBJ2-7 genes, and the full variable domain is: ETGVTQSPTHLIKTRGQQVTLRCSSQSGHNTVSWYQQALGQGPQFIFQYYREEENGRGNFPPRFSGLQFPNYSSELNVNALELDDSALYLCASSLDVNYEQYFGPGTRLTVT.